The sequence of this T cell receptor (beta chain) was determined in a study of cytotoxic CD8 clonotypes in ibrutinib-treated CLL. About the research overall: Response samples came after a median 12 months of treatment, range 6 to 36.

Study findings and constraints: Rare overall, public clonotypes shrank or held steady under therapy.

There are 15 residues in the CDR3. V dropped 0 bases and J dropped 2 bases, with 11 bases sitting between them. The germline CDR1 and CDR2 sequences are LNHNV and YYDKDF (reference sequence). Worth noting for this clone: Its specificity is not known.

The planned depth of sequencing spanned 1 in 200,000 to 1 in 1 million T cells. Profiled with immunoSEQ multiplex PCR; TCRdb holds only in-frame clones, not every one. Of hundreds of thousands of clones detected, about 80% appear once; the ten largest clones hold 6.5% to 8.5%. The chain links TRBV15 to TRBJ2-7; the D is unclear. The specimen comprised PBMCs, sampled before ibrutinib treatment. The source of this sequence is a human donor with chronic lymphocytic leukemia. DNA for the CDR3: TGTGCCACCAGCAGAGATAAGAAGGAGACCTACGAGCAGTACTTC. Translating it yields CATSRDKKETYEQYF.